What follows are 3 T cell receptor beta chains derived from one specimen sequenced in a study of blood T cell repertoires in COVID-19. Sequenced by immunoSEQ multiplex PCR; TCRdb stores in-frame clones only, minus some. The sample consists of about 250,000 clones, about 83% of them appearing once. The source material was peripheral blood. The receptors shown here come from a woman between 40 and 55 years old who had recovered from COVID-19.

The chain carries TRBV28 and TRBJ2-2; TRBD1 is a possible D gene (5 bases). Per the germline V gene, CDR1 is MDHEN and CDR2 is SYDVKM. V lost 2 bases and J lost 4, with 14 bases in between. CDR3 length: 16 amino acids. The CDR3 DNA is TGTGCCAGCAGTTTAGGTGGGGCCCTGATCACCGGGGAGCTGTTTTTT. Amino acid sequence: CASSLGGALITGELFF.

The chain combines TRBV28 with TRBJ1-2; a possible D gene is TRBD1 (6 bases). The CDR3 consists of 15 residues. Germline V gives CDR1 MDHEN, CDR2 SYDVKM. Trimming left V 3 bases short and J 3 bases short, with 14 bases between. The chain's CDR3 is CASSLETGAYYGYTF. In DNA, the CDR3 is TGTGCCAGCAGTTTGGAGACAGGAGCGTACTATGGCTACACCTTC.

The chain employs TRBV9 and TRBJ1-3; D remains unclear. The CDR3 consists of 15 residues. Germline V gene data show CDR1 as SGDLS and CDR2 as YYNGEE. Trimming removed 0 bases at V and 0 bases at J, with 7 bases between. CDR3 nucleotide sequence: TGTGCCAGCAGCGTAGACGGGTACTCTGGAAACACCATATATTTT. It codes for CASSVDGYSGNTIYF.